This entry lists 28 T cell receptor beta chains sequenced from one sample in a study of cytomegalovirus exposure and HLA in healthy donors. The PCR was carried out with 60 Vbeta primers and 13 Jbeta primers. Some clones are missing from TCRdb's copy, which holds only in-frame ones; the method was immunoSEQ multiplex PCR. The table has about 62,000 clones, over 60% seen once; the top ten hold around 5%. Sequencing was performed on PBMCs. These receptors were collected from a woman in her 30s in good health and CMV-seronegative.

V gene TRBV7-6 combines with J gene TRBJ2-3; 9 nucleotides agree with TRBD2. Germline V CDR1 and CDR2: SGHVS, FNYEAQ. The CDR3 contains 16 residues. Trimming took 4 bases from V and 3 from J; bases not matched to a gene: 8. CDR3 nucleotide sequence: TGTGCCAGCAGCTCCGTAGCGGGAGTTCTGACAGATACGCAGTATTTT. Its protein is CASSSVAGVLTDTQYF.

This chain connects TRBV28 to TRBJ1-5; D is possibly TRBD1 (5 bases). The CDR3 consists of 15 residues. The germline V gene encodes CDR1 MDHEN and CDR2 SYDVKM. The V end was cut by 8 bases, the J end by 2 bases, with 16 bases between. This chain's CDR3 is CASQTRGVGNQPQHF. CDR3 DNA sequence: TGTGCCAGCCAAACAAGGGGCGTTGGCAATCAGCCCCAGCATTTT.

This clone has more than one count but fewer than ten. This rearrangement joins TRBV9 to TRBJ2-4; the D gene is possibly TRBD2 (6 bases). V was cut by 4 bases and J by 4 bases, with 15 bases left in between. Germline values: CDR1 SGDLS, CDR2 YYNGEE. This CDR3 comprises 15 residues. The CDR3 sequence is CASSSGTALKNIQYF. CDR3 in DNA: TGTGCCAGCAGCTCGGGGACTGCCCTTAAAAACATTCAGTACTTC.

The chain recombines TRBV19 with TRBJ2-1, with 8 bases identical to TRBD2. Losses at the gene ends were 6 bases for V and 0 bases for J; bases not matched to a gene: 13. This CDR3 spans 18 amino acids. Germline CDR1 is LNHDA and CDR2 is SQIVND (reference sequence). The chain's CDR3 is CASSQLAATSPSYNEQFF. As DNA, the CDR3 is TGTGCCAGTAGCCAACTAGCGGCAACCTCACCCTCCTACAATGAGCAGTTCTTC.

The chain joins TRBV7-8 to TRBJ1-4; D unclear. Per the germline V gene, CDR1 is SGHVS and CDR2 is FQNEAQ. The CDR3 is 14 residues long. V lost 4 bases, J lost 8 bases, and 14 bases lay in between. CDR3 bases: TGTGCCAGCAGCTCCCGCGCGGGAAGAGAAAAACTGTTTTTT. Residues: CASSSRAGREKLFF.

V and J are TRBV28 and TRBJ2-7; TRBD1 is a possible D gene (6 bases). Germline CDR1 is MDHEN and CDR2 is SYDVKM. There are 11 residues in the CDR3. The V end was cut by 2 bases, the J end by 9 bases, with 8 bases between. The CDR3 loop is CASSLGTLQYV. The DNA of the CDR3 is TGTGCCAGCAGTTTAGGGACACTGCAGTACGTC.

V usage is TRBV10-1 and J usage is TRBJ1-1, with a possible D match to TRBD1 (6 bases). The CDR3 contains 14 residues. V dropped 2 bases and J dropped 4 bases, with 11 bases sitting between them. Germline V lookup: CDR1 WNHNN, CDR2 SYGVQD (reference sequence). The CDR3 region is CASSEEGGITEAFF. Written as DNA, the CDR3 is TGCGCCAGCAGTGAGGAGGGGGGGATCACTGAAGCTTTCTTT.

The CDR3 DNA is TGTGCCAGCAGCTTAGGCTCGGGGACATCTTACAATGAGCAGTTCTTC. Protein sequence: CASSLGSGTSYNEQFF. The chain is built from TRBV7-9 and TRBJ2-1, with a tentative D call TRBD1 (6 bases). Looked up from germline, CDR1 is SEHNR and CDR2 is FQNEAQ (reference sequence). Trimming stripped 1 base from V and 4 bases from J, with 14 bases between. The CDR3 has 16 residues.

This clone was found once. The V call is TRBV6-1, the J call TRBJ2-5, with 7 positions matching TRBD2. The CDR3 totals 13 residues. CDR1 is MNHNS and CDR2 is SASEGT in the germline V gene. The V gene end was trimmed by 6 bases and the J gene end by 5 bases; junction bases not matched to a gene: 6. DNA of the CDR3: TGTGCCAGCAGCCCGGGGGGAAGGGAGACCCAGTACTTC. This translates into CASSPGGRETQYF.

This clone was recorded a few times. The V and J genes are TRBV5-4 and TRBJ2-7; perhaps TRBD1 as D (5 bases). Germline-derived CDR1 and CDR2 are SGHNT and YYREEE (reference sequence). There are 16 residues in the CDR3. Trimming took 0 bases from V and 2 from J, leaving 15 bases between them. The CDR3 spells CASSLDGQAITYEQYF. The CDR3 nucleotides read TGTGCCAGCAGCTTGGACGGACAAGCCATTACCTACGAGCAGTACTTC.

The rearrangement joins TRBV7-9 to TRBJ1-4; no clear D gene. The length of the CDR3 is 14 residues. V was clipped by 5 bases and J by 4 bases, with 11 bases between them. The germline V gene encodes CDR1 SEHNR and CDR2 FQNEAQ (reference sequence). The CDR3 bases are TGTGCCAGCAGCCGGGGTCTAGGTAATGAAAAACTGTTTTTT. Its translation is CASSRGLGNEKLFF.

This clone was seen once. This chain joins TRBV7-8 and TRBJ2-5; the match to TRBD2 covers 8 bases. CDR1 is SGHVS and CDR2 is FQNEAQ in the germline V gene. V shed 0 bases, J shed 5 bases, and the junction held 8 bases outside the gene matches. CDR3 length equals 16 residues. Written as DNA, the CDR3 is TGTGCCAGCAGCTTAGCGGGGACTAGGAGGAGGGAGACCCAGTACTTC. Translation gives CASSLAGTRRRETQYF.

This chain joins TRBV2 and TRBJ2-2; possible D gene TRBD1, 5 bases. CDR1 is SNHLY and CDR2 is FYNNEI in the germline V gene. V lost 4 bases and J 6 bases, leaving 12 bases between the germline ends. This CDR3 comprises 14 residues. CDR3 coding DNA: TGTGCCAGCAGTGGGGCAGGGTACGCCGGGGAGCTGTTTTTT. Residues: CASSGAGYAGELFF.

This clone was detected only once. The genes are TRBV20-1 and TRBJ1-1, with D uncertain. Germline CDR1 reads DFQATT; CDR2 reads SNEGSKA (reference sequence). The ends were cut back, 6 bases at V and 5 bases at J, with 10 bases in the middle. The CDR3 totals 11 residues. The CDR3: CSAKNRTEAFF. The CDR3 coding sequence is TGCAGTGCCAAGAACCGGACTGAAGCTTTCTTT.

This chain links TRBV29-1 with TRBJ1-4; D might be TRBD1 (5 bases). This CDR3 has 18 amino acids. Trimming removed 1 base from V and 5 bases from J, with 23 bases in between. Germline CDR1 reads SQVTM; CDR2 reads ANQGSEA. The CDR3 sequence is CSVEALISSHQGNEKLFF. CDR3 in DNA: TGCAGCGTTGAAGCCCTCATCTCTTCTCATCAGGGAAATGAAAAACTGTTTTTT.

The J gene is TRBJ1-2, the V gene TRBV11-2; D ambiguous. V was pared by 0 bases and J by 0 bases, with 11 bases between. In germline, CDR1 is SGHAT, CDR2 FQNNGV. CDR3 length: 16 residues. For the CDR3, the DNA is TGTGCCAGCAGCTTAGATCTGAGTATAGCTAACTATGGCTACACCTTC. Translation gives CASSLDLSIANYGYTF. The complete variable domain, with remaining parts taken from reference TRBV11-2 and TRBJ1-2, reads EAGVAQSPRYKIIEKRQSVAFWCNPISGHATLYWYQQILGQGPKLLIQFQNNGVVDDSQLPKDRFSAERLKGVDSTLKIQPAKLEDSAVYLCASSLDLSIANYGYTFGSGTRLTVV.

CDR3 DNA: TGTGCCAGCAGTGAAGAGAGTTTGGGCATGTTGAATTCACCCCTCCACTTT. Encoded protein: CASSEESLGMLNSPLHF. The rearrangement links TRBV6-1 to TRBJ1-6; D is unclear. Trimming cost V 1 base and J 7 bases, with 17 bases left between them. The CDR3 has 17 amino acids. Germline CDR1 and CDR2: MNHNS and SASEGT.

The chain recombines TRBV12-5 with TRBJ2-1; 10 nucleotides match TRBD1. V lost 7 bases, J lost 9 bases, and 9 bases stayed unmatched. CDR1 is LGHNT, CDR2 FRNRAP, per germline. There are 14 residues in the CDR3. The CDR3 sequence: CASALDRGLSEQFF. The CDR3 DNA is TGTGCTAGTGCCCTAGACAGGGGGCTGAGTGAGCAGTTCTTC.

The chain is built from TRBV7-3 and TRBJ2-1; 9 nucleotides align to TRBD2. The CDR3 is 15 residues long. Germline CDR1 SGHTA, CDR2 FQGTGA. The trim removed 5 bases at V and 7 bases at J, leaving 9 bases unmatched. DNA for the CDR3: TGTGCCAGCAGCGATATCCTGGCGGGAGGGAATGAGCAGTTCTTC. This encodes CASSDILAGGNEQFF.

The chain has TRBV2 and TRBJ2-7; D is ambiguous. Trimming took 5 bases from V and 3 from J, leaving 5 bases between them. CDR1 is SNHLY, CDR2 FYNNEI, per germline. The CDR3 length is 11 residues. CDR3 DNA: TGTGCCAGCAGTCGGAGCTACGAGCAGTACGTC. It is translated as CASSRSYEQYV.

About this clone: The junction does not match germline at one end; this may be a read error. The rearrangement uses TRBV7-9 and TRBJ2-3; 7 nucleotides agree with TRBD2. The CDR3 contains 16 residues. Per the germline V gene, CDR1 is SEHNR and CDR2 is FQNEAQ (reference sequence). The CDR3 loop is CSSSRWGGDPTDTQYF. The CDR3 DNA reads TGTTCCAGCAGCCGATGGGGGGGGGACCCCACAGATACGCAGTATTTT.

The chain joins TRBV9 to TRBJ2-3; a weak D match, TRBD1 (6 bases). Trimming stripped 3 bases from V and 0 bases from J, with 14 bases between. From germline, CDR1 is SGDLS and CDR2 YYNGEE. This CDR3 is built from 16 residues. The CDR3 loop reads CASSAPTGFSTDTQYF. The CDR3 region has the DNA TGTGCCAGCAGCGCCCCCACAGGGTTCAGCACAGATACGCAGTATTTT.

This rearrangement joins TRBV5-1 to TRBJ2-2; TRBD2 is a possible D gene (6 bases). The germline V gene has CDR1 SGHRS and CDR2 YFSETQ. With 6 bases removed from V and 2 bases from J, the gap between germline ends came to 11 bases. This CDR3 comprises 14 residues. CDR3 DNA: TGCGCCAGCACGGAGGGGCTCAACACCGGGGAGCTGTTTTTT. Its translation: CASTEGLNTGELFF.

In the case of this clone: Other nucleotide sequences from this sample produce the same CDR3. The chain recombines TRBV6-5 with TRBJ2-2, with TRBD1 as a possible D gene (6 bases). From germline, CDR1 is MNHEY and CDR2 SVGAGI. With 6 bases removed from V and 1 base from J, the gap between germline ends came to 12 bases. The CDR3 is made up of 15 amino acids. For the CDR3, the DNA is TGTGCCAGCAGACAGGGTGTAGTGAACACCGGGGAGCTGTTTTTT. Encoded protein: CASRQGVVNTGELFF.

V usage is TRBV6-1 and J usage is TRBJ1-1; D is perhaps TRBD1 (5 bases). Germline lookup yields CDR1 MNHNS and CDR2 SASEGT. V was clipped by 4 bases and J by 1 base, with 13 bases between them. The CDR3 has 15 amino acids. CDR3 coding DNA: TGTGCCAGCAGTGCCCGACAGTGGAGGAACACTGAAGCTTTCTTT. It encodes CASSARQWRNTEAFF.

The CDR3 sequence is CASSLVLAGGSSYNEQFF. The CDR3 DNA reads TGTGCCAGCAGCTTAGTACTAGCGGGAGGGAGCTCCTACAATGAGCAGTTCTTC. The genes are TRBV7-6 and TRBJ2-1, with TRBD2 identical over 13 bases. V lost 1 base, J lost 0 bases, and 3 bases stayed unmatched. Germline V lookup: CDR1 SGHVS, CDR2 FNYEAQ. The CDR3 spans 18 residues.

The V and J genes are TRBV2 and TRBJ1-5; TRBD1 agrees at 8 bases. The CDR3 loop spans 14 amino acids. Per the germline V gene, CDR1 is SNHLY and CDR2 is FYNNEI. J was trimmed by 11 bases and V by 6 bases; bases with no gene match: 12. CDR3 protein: CASSSQGGPPAQHF. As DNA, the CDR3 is TGTGCCAGCAGCTCACAGGGGGGTCCTCCGGCCCAGCATTTT. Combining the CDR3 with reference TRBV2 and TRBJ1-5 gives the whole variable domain EPEVTQTPSHQVTQMGQEVILRCVPISNHLYFYWYRQILGQKVEFLVSFYNNEISEKSEIFDDQFSVERPDGSNFTLKIRSTKLEDSAMYFCASSSQGGPPAQHFGDGTRLSIL.

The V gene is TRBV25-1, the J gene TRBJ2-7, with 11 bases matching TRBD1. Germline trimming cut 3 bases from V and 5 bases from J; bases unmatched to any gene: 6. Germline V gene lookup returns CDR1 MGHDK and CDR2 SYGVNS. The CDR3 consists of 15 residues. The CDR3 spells CASSEFGQGANEQYF. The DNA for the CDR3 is TGTGCCAGCAGTGAGTTCGGACAGGGGGCCAACGAGCAGTACTTC.